This T cell receptor (beta chain) appears in the sequencing data of a study of CD8 T cells in cerebrospinal fluid in Alzheimer's disease. This clonotype ranks as hyperexpanded in terms of frequency. Its cognate antigen is unknown. The CDR3 spans 17 residues. Germline CDR1 and CDR2: SEHNR and FQNEAQ (reference sequence). TCRdb re-called the 10x single-cell sequencing reads and shows each CDR3 protein once, DNA omitted. The table counts under 250 distinct CDR3 sequences; under 65% lies in the top ten. Findings of the study overall: Expanded clones of at least 3% were commoner in Alzheimer's patients than healthy subjects.

The chain is built from TRBV7-9 and TRBJ2-2; lacking DNA, the TRBD1 call made by TCRdb goes unchecked. The specimen was cerebrospinal fluid. This clonotype was obtained from a human donor in good health. The CDR3 region is CASSLAITGGDTGELFF.